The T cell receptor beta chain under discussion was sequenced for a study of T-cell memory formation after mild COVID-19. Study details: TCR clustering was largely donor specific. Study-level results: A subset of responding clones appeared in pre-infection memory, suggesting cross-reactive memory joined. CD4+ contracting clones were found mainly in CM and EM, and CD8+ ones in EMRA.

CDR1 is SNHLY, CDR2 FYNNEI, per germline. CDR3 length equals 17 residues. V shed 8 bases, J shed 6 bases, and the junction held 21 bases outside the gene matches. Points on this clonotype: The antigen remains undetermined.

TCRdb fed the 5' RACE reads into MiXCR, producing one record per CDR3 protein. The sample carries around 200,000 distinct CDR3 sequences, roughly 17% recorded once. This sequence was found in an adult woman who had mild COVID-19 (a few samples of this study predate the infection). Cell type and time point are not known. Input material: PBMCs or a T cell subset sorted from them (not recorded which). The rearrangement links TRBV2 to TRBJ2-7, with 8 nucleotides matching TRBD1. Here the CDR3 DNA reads TGTGCCAGCGACGCCGGAGGACGGACAGGGTGGGCGAGCGAGCAGTACTTC. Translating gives CASDAGGRTGWASEQYF.